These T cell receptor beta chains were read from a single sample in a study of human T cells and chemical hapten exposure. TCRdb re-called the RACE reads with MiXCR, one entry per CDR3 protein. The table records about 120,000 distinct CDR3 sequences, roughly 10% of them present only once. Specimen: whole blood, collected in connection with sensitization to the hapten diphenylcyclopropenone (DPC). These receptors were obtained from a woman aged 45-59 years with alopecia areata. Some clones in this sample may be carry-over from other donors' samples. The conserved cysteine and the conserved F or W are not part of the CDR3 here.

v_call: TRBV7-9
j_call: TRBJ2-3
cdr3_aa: ASSQELGGFLTDTQY

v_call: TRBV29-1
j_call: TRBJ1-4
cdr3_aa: SVEVGTNEKLF

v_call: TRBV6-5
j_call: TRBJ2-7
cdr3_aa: ASSRTSTSNEQY

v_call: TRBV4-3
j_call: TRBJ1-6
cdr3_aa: ASSHPGTGNSPLH

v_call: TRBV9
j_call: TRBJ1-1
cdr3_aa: ASSGGYETEAF

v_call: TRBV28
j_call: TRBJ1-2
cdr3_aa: ASSKRWTADYGYT

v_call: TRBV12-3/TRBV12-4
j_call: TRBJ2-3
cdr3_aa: ASSFGGGRGLDTQY

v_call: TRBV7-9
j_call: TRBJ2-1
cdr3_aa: ASSYGLAGSYNEQF

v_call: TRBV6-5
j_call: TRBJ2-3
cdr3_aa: ASSYQLTDTQY

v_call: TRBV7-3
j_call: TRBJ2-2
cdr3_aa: ASSPSTSGIRGELF

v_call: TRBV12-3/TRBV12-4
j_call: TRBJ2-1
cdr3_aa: ASRTPSSYNEQF

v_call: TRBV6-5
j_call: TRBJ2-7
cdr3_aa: ASRDPGDYEQY

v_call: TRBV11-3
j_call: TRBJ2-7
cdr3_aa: ASTPGGSGLARGEQY

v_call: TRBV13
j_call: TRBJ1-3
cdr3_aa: ASSSGHPSGNTIY

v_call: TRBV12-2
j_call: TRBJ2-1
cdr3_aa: ASRFKPGLAEHNEQF

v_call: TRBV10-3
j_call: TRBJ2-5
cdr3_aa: AIRTSGREAQY

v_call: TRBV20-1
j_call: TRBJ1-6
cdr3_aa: SARAGTGQVALH

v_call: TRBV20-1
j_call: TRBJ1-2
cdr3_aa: SADHREDYGYT

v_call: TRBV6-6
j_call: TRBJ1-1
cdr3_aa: ASRSMNTEAF

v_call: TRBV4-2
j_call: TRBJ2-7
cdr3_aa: ASSQDRDASGSYEQY

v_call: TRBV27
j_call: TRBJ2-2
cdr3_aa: ASSPLANTGELF

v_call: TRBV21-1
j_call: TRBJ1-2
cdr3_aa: AIPTNYGYT

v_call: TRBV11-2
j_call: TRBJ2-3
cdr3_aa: ASSLRGTSGTHTQY

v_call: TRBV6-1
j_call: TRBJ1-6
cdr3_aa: ASSGQGGNSPLH

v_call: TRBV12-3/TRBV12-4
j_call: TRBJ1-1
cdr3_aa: ASSLGVTEAF

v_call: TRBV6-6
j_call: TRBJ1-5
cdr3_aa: ASSLGVAQPQH